The text below deals with one T cell receptor (beta chain). Its antigen is not identified. Here immunoSEQ multiplex PCR was the method, and the copy in TCRdb shows in-frame clones only, minus some. Here the sample spans fewer than 90,000 clones, approximately 90% being singletons. CDR1 is PRHDT, CDR2 FYEKMQ, per germline (reference sequence). The junction had 10 bases not matched to a gene; V was cut back by 0 bases and J by 7 bases. This CDR3 has 18 amino acids. This record comes from a study of T cell responses to AZD1222 COVID-19 vaccine. Points from the study as a whole: Nearly half of spike-specific TCRs reportedly go after variant regions that carry no mutations.

This receptor was taken from an adult in good health. The chain recombines TRBV13 with TRBJ2-1; 12 nucleotides line up with TRBD2. Here the sequenced sample was peripheral blood, taken on day 0 of AZD1222 vaccination. The CDR3 spells CASSLGLAGGPGSNEQFF. CDR3 nucleotide sequence: TGTGCCAGCAGCTTAGGGCTAGCGGGAGGGCCGGGCTCTAATGAGCAGTTCTTC.